A selection of T cell receptor beta chains follows, all from one sample in a study of shared clonotypes between healthy human individuals. TCRdb keeps only in-frame clones here, not all; method: immunoSEQ multiplex PCR. The sample lists about 2 million clones, roughly 94% seen once, with about 1.1% in the top ten. What was sequenced was naive CD8+ T cells sorted from blood. The receptors were sampled from a man aged 18 to 30 in good health. Both conserved end residues are part of each CDR3. The D gene is left open where the match is weak. Not all rows give a size; the values are once, few, many and, for expanded clones, a class.

v_call	d_call	j_call	clone_size	cdr3_nt	cdr3_aa
TRBV2	NA	TRBJ1-1	NA	TGTGCCAGCATAACCGGACAGCCTGGGGCTTTCTTT	CASITGQPGAFF
TRBV5-4	TRBD1	TRBJ2-1	NA	TGTGCCAGCAGCGAGGACAGGGGTAATGAGCAGTTCTTC	CASSEDRGNEQFF
TRBV5-4	NA	TRBJ2-3	NA	TGTGCCAGCAGCTTGGAAGGGGCAAGCGATACGCAGTATTTT	CASSLEGASDTQYF
TRBV7-2	NA	TRBJ2-2	NA	TGTGCCAGCAGCGTCTACGGCGGGGAGCTGTTTTTT	CASSVYGGELFF
TRBV6-4	NA	TRBJ2-1	NA	TGTGCCAGCAGTGACTCTTTCTATGAGCAGTTCTTC	CASSDSFYEQFF
TRBV10-1	NA	TRBJ2-3	NA	TGCGCCAGCAGTGACACCGTTGGAGATGCGCAGTATTTT	CASSDTVGDAQYF
TRBV28	TRBD2	TRBJ2-5	NA	TGTGCCAGCAGTCCCGAGCGGGGGCCCGATTTGTGGACCCAGTACTTC	CASSPERGPDLWTQYF
TRBV27	NA	TRBJ2-1	NA	TGTGCCAGCAGTACAGGGTCCTATAGCTCCTACAATGAGCAGTTCTTC	CASSTGSYSSYNEQFF
TRBV6-5	NA	TRBJ1-5	NA	TGTGCCAGCAGTTACGATGGACTCCAGGGTCAGCCCCAGCATTTT	CASSYDGLQGQPQHF
TRBV29-1	TRBD1	TRBJ2-3	NA	TGCAGCGCCCACGGGACAGGGGGCGGCTTCACAGATACGCAGTATTTT	CSAHGTGGGFTDTQYF
TRBV27	NA	TRBJ2-6	NA	TGTGCCAGCAGTTTAGGAGGGCCCGGGGCCAACGTCCTGACTTTC	CASSLGGPGANVLTF
TRBV9	NA	TRBJ1-2	NA	TGTGCCAGCAGCCCAGATGGGACCAGTGGCTACACCTTC	CASSPDGTSGYTF
TRBV28	TRBD1	TRBJ2-3	once	TGTGCCAGCAGTTTCCCCCAGGCTGGGACAGACTCTAGCACAGATACGCAGTATTTT	CASSFPQAGTDSSTDTQYF
TRBV5-1	TRBD2	TRBJ2-1	NA	TGCGCCAGCAGCCCCGGACTAGCGGGAGTGTCCTACAATGAGCAGTTCTTC	CASSPGLAGVSYNEQFF
TRBV7-9	NA	TRBJ2-2	NA	TGTGCCAGCAGCTTAAACAGGGTTACAAACACCGGGGAGCTGTTTTTT	CASSLNRVTNTGELFF
TRBV27	NA	TRBJ2-7	NA	TGTGCCAGCGGTATTTCCGGCTACGAGCAGTACTTC	CASGISGYEQYF
TRBV5-1	NA	TRBJ1-1	NA	TGCGCCAGCAGCTTGGTCTACATGAACACTGAAGCTTTCTTT	CASSLVYMNTEAFF
TRBV7-2	TRBD1	TRBJ2-3	once	TGTGCCAGCAGCTATAGAACAGGGGGAGCAGATACGCAGTATTTT	CASSYRTGGADTQYF
TRBV13	TRBD2	TRBJ2-5	NA	TGTGCCAGCAGCTTAGATGGACTAGCGGGAGGACAGACCCAGTACTTC	CASSLDGLAGGQTQYF
TRBV2	NA	TRBJ2-1	NA	TGTGCCAGCAGTGGAGAAGAGGTCTTGGGCAATGAGCAGTTCTTC	CASSGEEVLGNEQFF
TRBV5-6	NA	TRBJ1-1	few	TGTGCCAGCAGCTTTTCGGACACTGAAGCTTTCTTT	CASSFSDTEAFF
TRBV12-5	NA	TRBJ2-7	NA	TGTGCTAGTGGTTTGGGAATTGGCGGCAGGATCTACGAGCAGTACTTC	CASGLGIGGRIYEQYF
TRBV7-6	TRBD1	TRBJ2-7	NA	TGTGCCAGCAGCGACCGGGACAGGGGATACTACGAGCAGTACTTC	CASSDRDRGYYEQYF
TRBV7-9	NA	TRBJ2-2	NA	TGTGCCAGCAGCTCGATAGACAGGACAAAAAACACCGGGGAGCTGTTTTTT	CASSSIDRTKNTGELFF
TRBV2	NA	TRBJ1-2	NA	TGTGCCAGCACCCACAGGGCCGGACTTTATGGCTACACCTTC	CASTHRAGLYGYTF
TRBV6-5	NA	TRBJ1-4	NA	TGTGCCAGCAGCCTCGATTTGGGTGATGAAAAACTGTTTTTT	CASSLDLGDEKLFF
TRBV7-8	NA	TRBJ2-1	NA	TGTGCCAGCAGCCCGAAAGGGGGAGGGGGAAATGAGCAGTTCTTC	CASSPKGGGGNEQFF
TRBV28	TRBD1	TRBJ1-2	NA	TGTGCCAGCAGCTTACGGGGGACAGTCTATGGCTACACCTTC	CASSLRGTVYGYTF
TRBV7-2	NA	TRBJ2-7	once	TGTGCCAGCAGCCAGGGGGGATATTTGCCCTACGAGCAGTACTTC	CASSQGGYLPYEQYF
TRBV27	TRBD1	TRBJ1-6	NA	TGTGCCAGCAGTTTCGGGACAGGGTATAATTCACCCCTCCACTTT	CASSFGTGYNSPLHF
TRBV9	TRBD2	TRBJ2-3	NA	TGTGCCAGCAGCTCGCAAGGGACTAGCGGAGCAGATACGCAGTATTTT	CASSSQGTSGADTQYF
TRBV4-1	TRBD2	TRBJ2-3	once	TGCGCCAGCACCAATCACCCCCGACTAGCGGAAGGGGCAGATACGCAGTATTTT	CASTNHPRLAEGADTQYF
TRBV4-1	NA	TRBJ2-5	NA	TGCGCCAGCAGCCAAGACCCAGGGGTAGAGACCCAGTACTTC	CASSQDPGVETQYF
TRBV7-2	NA	TRBJ1-6	NA	TGTGCCAGCAGCTTAGTAGTGAGCTCCTATAATTCACCCCTCCACTTT	CASSLVVSSYNSPLHF
TRBV27	TRBD1	TRBJ2-1	NA	TGTGCCAGCAGTGCGACAGGGGCCCACAATGAGCAGTTCTTC	CASSATGAHNEQFF
TRBV5-4	NA	TRBJ1-5	few	TGTGCCAGCAGCTTGATGGGGGATCAGCCCCAGCATTTT	CASSLMGDQPQHF
TRBV6-6	TRBD2	TRBJ2-7	NA	TGTGCCAGCAGTACCTCGGGGGGGGCGGTCTACGAGCAGTACTTC	CASSTSGGAVYEQYF
TRBV4-1	TRBD2	TRBJ2-3	NA	TGCGCCAGCAGCCAGGGGACTACCGGACTGGATACGCAGTATTTT	CASSQGTTGLDTQYF
TRBV11-2	TRBD1	TRBJ2-7	NA	TGTGCCAGCAGTTGGGACAGCTCCTACGAGCAGTACTTC	CASSWDSSYEQYF
TRBV27	NA	TRBJ1-5	NA	TGTGCCAGCAGTCGTGGGGATGGGCAGCCCCAGCATTTT	CASSRGDGQPQHF
TRBV7-9	NA	TRBJ2-1	NA	TGTGCCAGCAGCTCTACATCGGCGGACCTAGCTCTCAATGAGCAGTTCTTC	CASSSTSADLALNEQFF
TRBV27	NA	TRBJ2-7	NA	TGTGCCAGCAGTTTATCACTAGGGTACGAGCAGTACTTC	CASSLSLGYEQYF
TRBV5-6	TRBD2	TRBJ2-7	once	TGTGCCAGCAGCGATGGGACTAGCGGCTCCTACGAGCAGTACTTC	CASSDGTSGSYEQYF
TRBV6-9	NA	TRBJ1-5	NA	TGTGCCAGCAGGTATCAGCCCCAGCATTTT	CASRYQPQHF
TRBV4-1	NA	TRBJ1-6	NA	TGCGCCAGCAGCCAAGAGGCCCGGGGGGCGTATAATTCACCCCTCCACTTT	CASSQEARGAYNSPLHF
TRBV29-1	TRBD2	TRBJ2-6	NA	TGCAGCGTTGAAGATTGGGCTAGCGGGGACTCTGGGGCCAACGTCCTGACTTTC	CSVEDWASGDSGANVLTF
TRBV2	NA	TRBJ2-3	NA	TGTGCCTACGAAGATGGGTCTGGCACAGATACGCAGTATTTT	CAYEDGSGTDTQYF
TRBV5-1	NA	TRBJ2-1	NA	TGCGCCAGCAGCCCCGATTATAGCTCCTACAATGAGCAGTTCTTC	CASSPDYSSYNEQFF
TRBV20-1	NA	TRBJ2-3	NA	TGCAGTGCTCGGCGAGCAGATACGCAGTATTTT	CSARRADTQYF
TRBV9	NA	TRBJ1-1	NA	TGTGCCAGCAGCGTAGGGACGGAAAACACTGAAGCTTTCTTT	CASSVGTENTEAFF
TRBV14	NA	TRBJ2-2	NA	TGTGCCAGCAGCCTTTATATATCTACCGGGGAGCTGTTTTTT	CASSLYISTGELFF
TRBV13	NA	TRBJ1-1	once	TGTGCCAGCAGCCAGCCGGGACTTTGGGACACTGAAGCTTTCTTT	CASSQPGLWDTEAFF
TRBV5-6	NA	TRBJ1-6	NA	TGTGCCAGCAGCCTTCCAACGGTTGGGTCACCCCTCCACTTT	CASSLPTVGSPLHF